The 29 T cell receptor beta chains given below trace back to one sample, sequenced in a study of blood T cell repertoires in COVID-19. The method was immunoSEQ multiplex PCR; TCRdb's version includes in-frame clones alone and lacks a portion of them. The sample contains about 82,000 clones, 60% to 80% of which appear only once. Sequencing was done on a sample of peripheral blood. These receptor sequences come from a man aged 55 to 69 with COVID-19, enrolled during active disease.

This clone showed up just a few times. This chain uses TRBV12-3 or TRBV12-4 with TRBJ2-7; 11 bases align to TRBD1. J was trimmed by 5 bases and V by 6 bases; bases with no gene match: 0. The CDR3 totals 12 residues. The CDR3 nucleotides read TGTGCCAGCAGGGGACAGGGGGACGAGCAGTACTTC. As protein: CASRGQGDEQYF.

V and J are TRBV6-5 and TRBJ1-5; D remains unclear. This CDR3 region has 15 residues. The V and J ends lost 2 bases and 2 bases respectively, with 10 bases between them. From germline, CDR1 is MNHEY and CDR2 SVGAGI. This CDR3 is CASSYGLGRNQPQHF. The CDR3 DNA sequence: TGTGCCAGCAGTTACGGGCTGGGTCGCAATCAGCCCCAGCATTTT.

V gene TRBV7-3 combines with J gene TRBJ2-3, with 9 bases lining up with TRBD1. The length of the CDR3 is 16 residues. J was trimmed by 8 bases and V by 3 bases; bases with no gene match: 12. CDR1 and CDR2 (germline): SGHTA, FQGTGA. The CDR3 sequence: CASSFSTGGKIGTQYF. The DNA of the CDR3 is TGTGCCAGCAGCTTCTCGACAGGGGGAAAAATTGGTACGCAGTATTTT. Full variable domain (rest looked up from reference TRBV7-3 and TRBJ2-3): GAGVSQTPSNKVTEKGKYVELRCDPISGHTALYWYRQSLGQGPEFLIYFQGTGAADDSGLPNDRFFAVRPEGSVSTLKIQRTERGDSAVYLCASSFSTGGKIGTQYFGPGTRLTVL.

V gene TRBV9 combines with J gene TRBJ1-1; no clear D. V was trimmed by 5 bases and J by 0 bases, leaving 17 bases between them. Germline lookup yields CDR1 SGDLS and CDR2 YYNGEE. This CDR3 is built from 16 residues. The CDR3 loop is CASRSEGDSMNTEAFF. In DNA form, the CDR3 reads TGTGCCAGCAGGAGCGAAGGAGATAGCATGAACACTGAAGCTTTCTTT.

CDR3 amino acids: CASRHQGDGEKLFF. For the CDR3, the DNA is TGTGCCAGCAGACACCAGGGGGACGGTGAAAAACTGTTTTTT. V usage is TRBV27 and J usage is TRBJ1-4; the match to TRBD1 covers 7 bases. The trim removed 6 bases at V and 7 bases at J, leaving 8 bases unmatched. CDR1 and CDR2 from the germline V gene are MNHEY and SMNVEV (reference sequence). This CDR3 has 14 amino acids.

The chain joins TRBV12-3 or TRBV12-4 to TRBJ1-1; the D is unclear. Trimming cost V 3 bases and J 8 bases, with 7 bases left between them. The CDR3 contains 11 residues. The CDR3 is CASSFQREAFF. The CDR3 region has the DNA TGTGCCAGCAGTTTCCAGCGGGAAGCTTTCTTT.

The V gene is TRBV19, the J gene TRBJ2-3, with 10 nucleotides matching TRBD2. V trimming: 6 bases; J trimming: 4 bases; junction bases outside the gene matches: 1. The CDR3 runs to 13 residues. Germline CDR1 reads LNHDA; CDR2 reads SQIVND (reference sequence). CDR3 nucleotides: TGTGCCAGTAGGCTAGCGGGAGCAGATACGCAGTATTTT. Amino acid sequence: CASRLAGADTQYF.

Note on this clone: Other DNA sequences from this sample encode an identical CDR3 as well. This chain connects TRBV5-1 to TRBJ1-2; weak D call: TRBD1 (6 bases). Germline V lookup: CDR1 SGHRS, CDR2 YFSETQ. The CDR3 contains 15 residues. Deletions cut 3 bases from V and 8 bases from J, with 20 bases between. This CDR3 reads CASSSGGPNLLGYTF. For the CDR3, the DNA is TGCGCCAGCAGCTCGGGGGGCCCGAACTTACTAGGCTACACCTTC.

The chain recombines TRBV19 with TRBJ2-5, with D perhaps TRBD2 (5 bases). Germline V CDR1 and CDR2: LNHDA, SQIVND (reference sequence). CDR3 length: 14 residues. The germline V and J ends were trimmed by 2 bases and 5 bases, with 12 bases remaining between them. CDR3 DNA sequence: TGTGCCAGTAGTATACTAGCCGGTGTGGAGACCCAGTACTTC. Translation: CASSILAGVETQYF.

The V gene is TRBV19, the J gene TRBJ2-1; D is unresolved. V was cut by 7 bases and J by 0 bases, with 10 bases left in between. The length of the CDR3 is 14 residues. Germline CDR1 reads LNHDA; CDR2 reads SQIVND (reference sequence). The CDR3 coding sequence is TGTGCCAGTACGGAGTCAGACTCCTACAATGAGCAGTTCTTC. Its protein product is CASTESDSYNEQFF. The full variable domain, with the rest looked up from reference TRBV19 and TRBJ2-1, is DGGITQSPKYLFRKEGQNVTLSCEQNLNHDAMYWYRQDPGQGLRLIYYSQIVNDFQKGDIAEGYSVSREKKESFPLTVTSAQKNPTAFYLCASTESDSYNEQFFGPGTRLTVL.

This clone occurred once. V gene TRBV14 combines with J gene TRBJ2-1; D gene ambiguous. Per germline, CDR1 SGHDN and CDR2 FVKESK. Trimming stripped 0 bases from V and 13 bases from J, with 13 bases between. The CDR3 has 13 amino acids. The CDR3 protein is CASSQDLASIQFF. DNA for the CDR3: TGTGCCAGCAGCCAAGATCTTGCGTCCATTCAGTTCTTC.

The gene calls are TRBV5-1 and TRBJ2-3, with 7 bases identical to TRBD1. CDR1 is SGHRS and CDR2 is YFSETQ in the germline V gene. The CDR3 extends over 15 amino acids. Unmatched junction bases numbered 10, after V lost 3 bases and J lost 6 bases. CDR3 protein: CASSYRPDRVDTQYF. DNA for the CDR3: TGCGCCAGCAGCTACAGGCCCGACAGGGTTGATACGCAGTATTTT.

The chain has TRBV25-1 and TRBJ2-7; TRBD2 is a possible D gene (6 bases). CDR3 length: 16 residues. CDR1 is MGHDK, CDR2 SYGVNS, per germline. The V gene lost 2 bases and the J gene lost 3 bases, with 17 bases spanning the gap. CDR3 protein: CASSERGGGLFYEQYF. The DNA for the CDR3 is TGTGCCAGCAGTGAACGGGGTGGGGGACTCTTCTACGAGCAGTACTTC.

V usage is TRBV11-3 and J usage is TRBJ2-7; TRBD1 matches 10 bases. Germline V CDR1 and CDR2: SGHNT, YENEEA. This CDR3 comprises 15 residues. After removal of 5 bases from V and 7 bases from J, the junction contained 11 bases not matched to a gene. The CDR3 DNA follows: TGTGCCAGCAGCCCCCGGGCCGGGACAGGGGTTGAGCAGTACTTC. Translating gives CASSPRAGTGVEQYF.

J is TRBJ2-7 and V is TRBV4-2; 12 bases align to TRBD2. The CDR3 has 15 residues. J lost 2 bases, V lost 1 base, and 0 bases had no gene match. Germline CDR1 LGHNA, CDR2 YNFKEQ. The CDR3: CASSQGTSGAYEQYF. In DNA, the CDR3 is TGTGCCAGCAGCCAAGGGACTAGCGGGGCCTACGAGCAGTACTTC.

The chain employs TRBV11-3 and TRBJ2-2, with TRBD1 identical over 7 bases. Germline-derived CDR1 and CDR2 are SGHNT and YENEEA. Trimming at V came to 0 bases and at J to 4 bases, leaving 11 bases not matched to a gene. The CDR3 has 18 residues. The CDR3 bases are TGTGCCAGCAGCTTAGATCTTGGAAGGGGGCGAGGCACCGGGGAGCTGTTTTTT. Its protein is CASSLDLGRGRGTGELFF.

The J gene is TRBJ2-7, the V gene TRBV29-1, with 8 bases that match TRBD1. The trim removed 0 bases at V and 6 bases at J, leaving 13 bases unmatched. Germline CDR1 reads SQVTM; CDR2 reads ANQGSEA. The CDR3 consists of 16 residues. CDR3 in DNA: TGCAGCGTTGAAGATCCGTGGGGGACAGGTTCCATCGAGCAGTACTTC. Translated: CSVEDPWGTGSIEQYF.

This clone was found once. The rearrangement uses TRBV9 and TRBJ1-6; D remains ambiguous. Per germline, CDR1 SGDLS and CDR2 YYNGEE. Trimming stripped 4 bases from V and 5 bases from J, with 13 bases between. The CDR3 length is 15 residues. The CDR3 nucleotides are TGTGCCAGCAGCTTGAACTCGGGTAATAATTCACCCCTCCACTTT. This gives the protein CASSLNSGNNSPLHF.

V usage is TRBV30 and J usage is TRBJ2-1; D may be TRBD2 (6 bases). The CDR3 contains 16 residues. Germline-derived CDR1 and CDR2 are GTSNPN and SVGIG (reference sequence). V shed 4 bases and J shed 8 bases, with 24 bases lying between them. DNA for the CDR3: TGTGCCTGGACGCGAAATAGGGGAGGATTGGGAGATGAGCAGTTCTTC. It codes for CAWTRNRGGLGDEQFF.

The V call is TRBV5-4, the J call TRBJ2-7; TRBD1 matches 7 bases. After removal of 0 bases from V and 6 bases from J, the junction contained 6 bases not matched to a gene. The germline V gene encodes CDR1 SGHNT and CDR2 YYREEE (reference sequence). CDR3 length: 14 residues. The CDR3 nucleotides read TGTGCCAGCAGCTTGGTGACAGGGAAAGGCGAGCAGTACTTC. This sequence encodes CASSLVTGKGEQYF.

This clone was seen more than once but under ten times. The chain couples TRBV5-1 to TRBJ2-1; 11 nucleotides line up with TRBD2. The CDR3 contains 19 residues. Trimming at V came to 1 base and at J to 0 bases, leaving 9 bases not matched to a gene. Germline CDR1 is SGHRS and CDR2 is YFSETQ. CDR3 protein: CASSLSPSGGPSSYNEQFF. The CDR3 nucleotides read TGCGCCAGCAGCTTGAGCCCTAGCGGGGGGCCCAGCTCCTACAATGAGCAGTTCTTC.

This clone was seen only a few times. The chain uses TRBV5-4 and TRBJ1-5, with TRBD1 identical over 7 bases. V shed 4 bases, J shed 4 bases, and the junction held 5 bases outside the gene matches. This CDR3 is 14 amino acids long. Germline-derived CDR1 and CDR2 are SGHNT and YYREEE (reference sequence). The CDR3 spells CASSVDRENQPQHF. The CDR3 DNA is TGTGCCAGCAGCGTTGACAGGGAAAATCAGCCCCAGCATTTT.

The J gene is TRBJ2-5, the V gene TRBV28; 7 nucleotides align to TRBD1. In germline, CDR1 is MDHEN, CDR2 SYDVKM. The CDR3 has 15 amino acids. After removal of 5 bases from V and 4 bases from J, the junction contained 10 bases not matched to a gene. The CDR3 loop reads CASSVGNRGGETQYF. The CDR3 nucleotides are TGTGCCAGCAGTGTGGGAAACAGGGGTGGAGAGACCCAGTACTTC.

This chain connects TRBV2 to TRBJ1-4; TRBD1 might be the D (5 bases). V lost 5 bases and J 8 bases, leaving 15 bases between the germline ends. The CDR3 sequence is 14 residues long. CDR1 SNHLY and CDR2 FYNNEI come from the germline V gene. The CDR3 loop reads CASSTQGGREKLFF. In DNA form, the CDR3 reads TGTGCCAGCAGTACCCAGGGTGGGCGAGAAAAACTGTTTTTT.

The V call is TRBV19, the J call TRBJ2-5, with a weak D call TRBD1 (6 bases). The V end lost 10 bases, the J end lost 5 bases, and 17 bases lay between the germline ends. This CDR3 is 13 amino acids long. CDR1 LNHDA and CDR2 SQIVND come from the germline V gene (reference sequence). CDR3 amino acids: CATKFQGTETQYF. CDR3 nucleotide sequence: TGTGCCACCAAGTTCCAGGGGACGGAGACCCAGTACTTC.

The chain recombines TRBV4-2 with TRBJ1-4, with a possible D match to TRBD1 (6 bases). The V end lost 5 bases, the J end lost 11 bases, and 18 bases lay between the germline ends. This CDR3 has 14 residues. Germline V CDR1 and CDR2: LGHNA, YNFKEQ. CDR3 in DNA: TGTGCCAGCAGCTTGACAGCGGGGGCGGAGAAACTGTTTTTT. It yields the protein CASSLTAGAEKLFF.

This clone has a handful of counts. CDR3 region: CASSLMSGAGANVLTF. The CDR3 DNA sequence: TGTGCCAGCAGCTTAATGTCAGGGGCTGGGGCCAACGTCCTGACTTTC. The chain joins TRBV7-3 to TRBJ2-6; weak D call: TRBD1 (6 bases). The V gene lost 1 base and the J gene lost 2 bases, with 9 bases spanning the gap. The CDR3 is 16 amino acids. CDR1 and CDR2 from the germline V gene are SGHTA and FQGTGA.

A few counts support this clone. This sequence joins TRBV11-3 and TRBJ1-6; no clear D. Trimming removed 0 bases from V and 10 bases from J, with 7 bases in between. This CDR3 comprises 13 residues. The germline CDR1 and CDR2 sequences are SGHNT and YENEEA. Here the CDR3 reads CASSLDAVSPLHF. In nucleotides, the CDR3 is TGTGCCAGCAGCTTAGATGCGGTCTCACCCCTCCACTTT.

The chain links TRBV3-1 (or the pseudogene TRBV3-2) to TRBJ2-4, with D possibly being TRBD1 (5 bases). The CDR3 totals 13 residues. Per the germline V gene, CDR1 is LGHDT and CDR2 is YNNKEL (reference sequence). Between the trimmed V and J ends, which lost 1 base and 7 bases, there was a span of 8 bases. The CDR3 sequence is CASSQGWGNIQYF. The CDR3 DNA reads as TGTGCCAGCAGCCAAGGTTGGGGCAACATTCAGTACTTC.